These 24 T cell receptor beta chains came from one sample sequenced in a study of T cell responses to AZD1222 COVID-19 vaccine (TCRdb year 2021). The intended sense of this specimen's time point label: baseline before first vaccination. Library generation was performed with the immunoSEQ multiplex PCR assay. What TCRdb holds here is the immuneACCESS table cut down to in-frame rearrangements. Part of the clones is not present; checked against another copy, under half of the missing clones reflect an unresolved V gene, and the others are unexplained. The sample includes about 120,000 clones, with around 90% observed a single time. Under 10% of the sample rests with the top ten. Material: peripheral blood, obtained on day 0 of AZD1222 vaccination. These receptors all stem from an adult in good health.

The chain joins TRBV24-1 to TRBJ2-1, with TRBD2 as a possible D gene (5 bases). V was trimmed by 4 bases and J by 2 bases, leaving 11 bases between them. This CDR3 is 15 amino acids long. In germline, CDR1 is KGHDR, CDR2 SFDVKD. The CDR3: CATSDTPGTYNEQFF. CDR3 nucleotides: TGTGCCACCAGTGACACACCCGGGACCTACAATGAGCAGTTCTTC.

This clone was seen more than once but under ten times. The chain has TRBV3-1 (or the pseudogene TRBV3-2) and TRBJ1-3; D is perhaps TRBD1 (5 bases). Per germline, CDR1 LGHDT and CDR2 YNNKEL (reference sequence). The V and J ends lost 4 bases and 8 bases respectively, with 18 bases between them. The CDR3 extends over 15 amino acids. This CDR3 is CASSPNQGVADTIYF. The CDR3 bases are TGTGCCAGCAGCCCAAACCAAGGGGTAGCGGACACCATATATTTT.

This clone was found once. The chain recombines TRBV7-3 with TRBJ2-1; D possibly corresponds to TRBD2 (5 bases). The CDR3 is 17 amino acids. Germline lookup yields CDR1 SGHTA and CDR2 FQGTGA. Trimming pared 2 bases from V and 6 bases from J, leaving 20 bases between. This CDR3 reads CASSLSGSVTGLNEQFF. Written as DNA, the CDR3 is TGTGCCAGCAGCTTATCGGGGTCGGTCACTGGCCTCAATGAGCAGTTCTTC.

The chain uses TRBV14 and TRBJ2-1, with D perhaps TRBD1 (5 bases). The CDR3 is made up of 12 amino acids. V dropped 7 bases and J dropped 5 bases, with 9 bases sitting between them. Germline CDR1 SGHDN, CDR2 FVKESK. CDR3 sequence: CASKGNHNEQFF. For the CDR3, the DNA is TGTGCCAGCAAGGGGAACCACAATGAGCAGTTCTTC. The complete variable domain, with remaining parts taken from reference TRBV14 and TRBJ2-1, reads EAGVTQFPSHSVIEKGQTVTLRCDPISGHDNLYWYRRVMGKEIKFLLHFVKESKQDESGMPNNRFLAERTGGTYSTLKVQPAELEDSGVYFCASKGNHNEQFFGPGTRLTVL.

The J gene is TRBJ2-7, the V gene TRBV7-2, with 10 bases matching TRBD2. CDR3 length: 16 residues. Trimming removed 5 bases from V and 4 bases from J; junction bases left unmatched: 11. Germline CDR1 and CDR2: SGHTA and FQGNSA. CDR3 nucleotide sequence: TGTGCCAGCAGCCCTCAGAAGACTAGCGGGTCGTACGAGCAGTACTTC. Translated: CASSPQKTSGSYEQYF.

The rearrangement links TRBV28 to TRBJ1-5, with D perhaps matching TRBD1 (5 bases). V was trimmed by 5 bases and J by 6 bases, leaving 14 bases between them. CDR1 and CDR2 from the germline V gene are MDHEN and SYDVKM. There are 14 residues in the CDR3. CDR3 sequence (DNA): TGTGCCAGCAGTGGGGGGGGGATCGGTCAGCCCCAGCATTTT. It codes for CASSGGGIGQPQHF.

V usage is TRBV27 and J usage is TRBJ1-2; the match to TRBD1 covers 7 bases. The V segment lost 5 bases and the J segment 4 bases; nucleotides outside the gene matches: 7. The V gene's germline CDR1 is MNHEY and CDR2 SMNVEV (reference sequence). The CDR3 spans 14 residues. The CDR3 protein is CASSPGGQTYGYTF. The CDR3 bases are TGTGCCAGCAGTCCGGGGGGACAGACCTATGGCTACACCTTC.

This clone was counted between two and nine times. The chain links TRBV25-1 to TRBJ1-5; D gene uncertain. The CDR3 has 15 amino acids. Deletions cut 6 bases from V and 2 bases from J, with 14 bases between. The germline V gene encodes CDR1 MGHDK and CDR2 SYGVNS. CDR3 DNA sequence: TGTGCCAGCAGGAGCCCAAGGTCTCGCAATCAGCCCCAGCATTTT. This sequence encodes CASRSPRSRNQPQHF.

The CDR3 is CASSLSSVGGTEAFF. CDR3 bases: TGTGCCAGCAGTTTATCGTCGGTTGGGGGGACTGAAGCTTTCTTT. The V call is TRBV27, the J call TRBJ1-1, with D perhaps TRBD1 (5 bases). The CDR3 contains 15 residues. V was cut by 0 bases and J by 5 bases, with 13 bases left in between. The germline V gene has CDR1 MNHEY and CDR2 SMNVEV (reference sequence).

The sample holds a few counts of this clone. This rearrangement joins TRBV4-1 to TRBJ2-7; perhaps TRBD1 as D (6 bases). Germline CDR1 is MGHRA and CDR2 is YSYEKL. This CDR3 is 16 amino acids long. Trimming cost V 0 bases and J 0 bases, with 12 bases left between them. CDR3 amino acids: CASSQEPGAPSYEQYF. DNA for the CDR3: TGCGCCAGCAGCCAAGAGCCAGGGGCCCCCTCCTACGAGCAGTACTTC.

This clone was recorded only once. The chain's CDR3 is CASSFGGGYTF. The CDR3 DNA reads TGTGCCAGCAGCTTTGGCGGTGGCTACACCTTC. The chain recombines TRBV7-9 with TRBJ1-2; no definite D call. The CDR3 totals 11 residues. V lost 3 bases to trimming and J lost 7 bases, with 6 bases between them. Germline CDR1 and CDR2: SEHNR and FQNEAQ (reference sequence).

The V and J genes are TRBV29-1 and TRBJ2-1, with D tentatively TRBD2 (5 bases). The CDR3 is 13 amino acids. V was pared by 2 bases and J by 8 bases, with 13 bases between. Looked up from germline, CDR1 is SQVTM and CDR2 is ANQGSEA. In DNA form, the CDR3 reads TGCAGCGTTGAATCCCGGGGTAGGGATGAGCAGTTCTTC. It translates to CSVESRGRDEQFF.

The gene calls are TRBV15 and TRBJ1-5; possibly TRBD1 for D (6 bases). CDR3 length equals 13 residues. The germline V gene encodes CDR1 LNHNV and CDR2 YYDKDF (reference sequence). Trimming removed 11 bases at V and 7 bases at J, with 18 bases between. In nucleotides, the CDR3 is TGTGCCTCATCACAGGGTATGGAGCAGCCCCAGCATTTT. Translation: CASSQGMEQPQHF.

The J gene is TRBJ1-3, the V gene TRBV7-6, with D uncertain. The CDR3 runs 12 residues. The germline V gene has CDR1 SGHVS and CDR2 FNYEAQ. Between the trimmed V and J ends, which lost 2 bases and 4 bases, there was a span of 3 bases. The CDR3 nucleotides read TGTGCCAGCAGCTTAATAGGAAACACCATATATTTT. Protein: CASSLIGNTIYF. The full variable domain, rest sourced from reference TRBV7-6 and TRBJ1-3, is GAGVSQSPRYKVTKRGQDVALRCDPISGHVSLYWYRQALGQGPEFLTYFNYEAQQDKSGLPNDRFSAERPEGSISTLTIQRTEQRDSAMYRCASSLIGNTIYFGEGSWLTVV.

This chain joins TRBV28 and TRBJ1-4, with TRBD1 as a possible D gene (5 bases). The germline V gene encodes CDR1 MDHEN and CDR2 SYDVKM. V was cut by 1 base and J by 5 bases, with 8 bases left in between. The CDR3 sequence is 14 residues long. Here the CDR3 DNA reads TGTGCCAGCAGTTTATTGGGGGGGAATGAAAAACTGTTTTTT. It translates to CASSLLGGNEKLFF.

The CDR3, as DNA: TGTGCCAGCAGCTTAGCGCGTAGGCTAATGGGGCGAACGCAGTATTTT. Translating gives CASSLARRLMGRTQYF. This chain connects TRBV7-9 to TRBJ2-3; possibly TRBD1 for D (5 bases). Trimming shortened V by 0 bases and J by 9 bases, and 19 bases separated the two germline ends. There are 16 residues in the CDR3. CDR1 is SEHNR, CDR2 FQNEAQ, per germline (reference sequence). Filled out from reference TRBV7-9 and TRBJ2-3, the complete variable domain reads DTGVSQNPRHKITKRGQNVTFRCDPISEHNRLYWYRQTLGQGPEFLTYFQNEAQLEKSRLLSDRFSAERPKGSFSTLEIQRTEQGDSAMYLCASSLARRLMGRTQYFGPGTRLTVL.

The J gene is TRBJ2-1, the V gene TRBV20-1, with D possibly being TRBD2 (6 bases). The V gene lost 5 bases and the J gene lost 16 bases, with 18 bases spanning the gap. This CDR3 has 11 residues. Germline V gene data show CDR1 as DFQATT and CDR2 as SNEGSKA (reference sequence). CDR3 in DNA: TGCAGTGCTTGGGACTCGGGGAGTGTATTCTTC. Amino acids: CSAWDSGSVFF.

Note on this clone: Other DNA sequences of this sample code for an identical CDR3. CDR3: CASSSLAGSSYEQYF. DNA for the CDR3: TGCGCCAGCAGCTCCCTAGCGGGGAGCTCCTACGAGCAGTACTTC. The chain links TRBV5-1 to TRBJ2-7, with 9 bases matching TRBD2. Trimming removed 3 bases from V and 0 bases from J; junction bases left unmatched: 4. Germline V gene lookup returns CDR1 SGHRS and CDR2 YFSETQ. The CDR3 is 15 amino acids. The whole variable domain, remainder taken from reference TRBV5-1 and TRBJ2-7, is KAGVTQTPRYLIKTRGQQVTLSCSPISGHRSVSWYQQTPGQGLQFLFEYFSETQRNKGNFPGRFSGRQFSNSRSEMNVSTLELGDSALYLCASSSLAGSSYEQYFGPGTRLTVT.

The chain links TRBV2 to TRBJ1-6; no reliable D call. V shed 4 bases and J shed 10 bases, with 8 bases lying between them. This CDR3 has 12 residues. The germline gives CDR1 SNHLY, CDR2 FYNNEI. CDR3 coding DNA: TGTGCCAGCAGTGTGAGTCAATCACCCCTCCACTTT. It codes for CASSVSQSPLHF.

The chain is built from TRBV2 and TRBJ1-2, with 8 bases aligning to TRBD1. Trimming at V came to 3 bases and at J to 3 bases, leaving 3 bases not matched to a gene. The CDR3 runs 14 residues. CDR1 is SNHLY, CDR2 FYNNEI, per germline. The CDR3 protein is CASSEDRVDYGYTF. CDR3 nucleotides: TGTGCCAGCAGTGAGGACAGGGTGGACTATGGCTACACCTTC.

This sequence joins TRBV6-1 and TRBJ1-2; no clear D. The V and J ends lost 2 bases and 2 bases respectively, with 12 bases between them. The CDR3 totals 15 residues. Germline values: CDR1 MNHNS, CDR2 SASEGT. Written as DNA, the CDR3 is TGTGCCAGCAGTGAACGGTCAGCCACCAACTATGGCTACACCTTC. Translation: CASSERSATNYGYTF.

The chain is built from TRBV30 and TRBJ1-2; possible D gene TRBD1, 6 bases. Germline loops: CDR1 GTSNPN, CDR2 SVGIG (reference sequence). The CDR3 totals 13 residues. V was trimmed by 5 bases and J by 2 bases, leaving 12 bases between them. In DNA form, the CDR3 reads TGTGCCTGGGATAGGGGGGCGAACTATGGCTACACCTTC. It is translated as CAWDRGANYGYTF.

The chain joins TRBV3-1 (or the pseudogene TRBV3-2) to TRBJ1-6, with D unclear. The V end was cut by 1 base, the J end by 10 bases, with 8 bases between. CDR1 is LGHDT and CDR2 is YNNKEL in the germline V gene (reference sequence). The CDR3 has 13 residues. The CDR3 region is CASSQGTHSPLHF. CDR3 bases: TGTGCCAGCAGCCAAGGGACTCACTCACCCCTCCACTTT.

The J gene is TRBJ2-1, the V gene TRBV11-3; D may be TRBD2 (7 bases). The CDR3 has 17 amino acids. Germline assignment: CDR1 SGHNT and CDR2 YENEEA. Trimming removed 2 bases at V and 1 base at J, with 15 bases between. The CDR3 spells CASSLYIGGPSYNEQFF. The CDR3 coding sequence is TGTGCCAGCAGCTTATATATCGGGGGGCCATCCTACAATGAGCAGTTCTTC.